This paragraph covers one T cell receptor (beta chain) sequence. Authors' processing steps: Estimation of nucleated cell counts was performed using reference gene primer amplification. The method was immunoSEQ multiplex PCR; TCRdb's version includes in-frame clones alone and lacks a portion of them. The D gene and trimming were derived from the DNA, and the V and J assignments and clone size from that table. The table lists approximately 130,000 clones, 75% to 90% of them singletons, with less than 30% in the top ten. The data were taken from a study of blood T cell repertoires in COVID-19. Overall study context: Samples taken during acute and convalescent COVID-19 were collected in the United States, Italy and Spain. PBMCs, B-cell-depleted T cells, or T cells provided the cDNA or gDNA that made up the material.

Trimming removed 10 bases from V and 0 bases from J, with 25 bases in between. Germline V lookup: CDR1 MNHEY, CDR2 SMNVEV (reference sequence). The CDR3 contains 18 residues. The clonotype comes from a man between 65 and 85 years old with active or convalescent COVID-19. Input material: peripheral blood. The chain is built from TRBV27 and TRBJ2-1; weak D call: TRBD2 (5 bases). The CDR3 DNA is TGTGCCACCTCTGCCCGGGGAGTTGCCTCTCCCTCCTACAATGAGCAGTTCTTC. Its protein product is CATSARGVASPSYNEQFF.